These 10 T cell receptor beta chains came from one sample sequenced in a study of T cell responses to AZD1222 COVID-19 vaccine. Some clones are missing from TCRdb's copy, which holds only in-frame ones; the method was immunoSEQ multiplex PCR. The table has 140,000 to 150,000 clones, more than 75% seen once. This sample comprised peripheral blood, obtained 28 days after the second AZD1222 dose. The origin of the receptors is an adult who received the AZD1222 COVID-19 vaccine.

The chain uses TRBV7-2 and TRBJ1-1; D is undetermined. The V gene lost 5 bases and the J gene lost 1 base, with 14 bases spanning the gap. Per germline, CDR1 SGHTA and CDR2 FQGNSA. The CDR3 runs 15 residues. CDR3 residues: CASSPPPGRNTEAFF. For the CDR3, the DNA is TGTGCCAGCAGCCCTCCCCCCGGACGGAACACTGAAGCTTTCTTT.

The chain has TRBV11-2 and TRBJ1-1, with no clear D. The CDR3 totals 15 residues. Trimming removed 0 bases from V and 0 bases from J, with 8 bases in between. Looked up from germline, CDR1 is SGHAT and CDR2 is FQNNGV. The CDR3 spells CASSLEDTVNTEAFF. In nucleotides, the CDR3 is TGTGCCAGCAGCTTAGAAGACACAGTGAACACTGAAGCTTTCTTT. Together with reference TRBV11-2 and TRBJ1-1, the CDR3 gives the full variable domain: EAGVAQSPRYKIIEKRQSVAFWCNPISGHATLYWYQQILGQGPKLLIQFQNNGVVDDSQLPKDRFSAERLKGVDSTLKIQPAKLEDSAVYLCASSLEDTVNTEAFFGQGTRLTVV.

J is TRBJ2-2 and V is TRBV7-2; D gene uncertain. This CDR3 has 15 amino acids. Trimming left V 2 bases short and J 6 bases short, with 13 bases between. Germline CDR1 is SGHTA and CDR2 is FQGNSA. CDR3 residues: CASSLSVIRAGELFF. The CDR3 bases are TGTGCCAGCAGCTTATCCGTCATAAGGGCCGGGGAGCTGTTTTTT.

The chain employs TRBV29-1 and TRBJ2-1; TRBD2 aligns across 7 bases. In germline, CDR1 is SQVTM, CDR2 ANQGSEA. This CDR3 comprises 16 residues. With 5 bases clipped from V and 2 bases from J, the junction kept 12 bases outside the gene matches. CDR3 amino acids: CSVPHFMGGTYNEQFF. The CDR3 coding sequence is TGCAGCGTTCCCCACTTTATGGGGGGGACCTACAATGAGCAGTTCTTC.

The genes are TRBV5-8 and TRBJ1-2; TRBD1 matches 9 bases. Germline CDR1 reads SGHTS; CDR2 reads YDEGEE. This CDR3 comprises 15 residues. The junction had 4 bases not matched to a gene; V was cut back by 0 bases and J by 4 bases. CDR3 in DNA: TGTGCCAGCAGCTTGGGACAGGGGGTAGGCTATGGCTACACCTTC. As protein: CASSLGQGVGYGYTF.

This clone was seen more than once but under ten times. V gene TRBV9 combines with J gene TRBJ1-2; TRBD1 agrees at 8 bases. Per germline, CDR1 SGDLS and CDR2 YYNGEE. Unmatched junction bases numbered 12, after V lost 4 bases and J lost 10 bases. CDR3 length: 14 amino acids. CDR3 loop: CASSIDPGQGDYTF. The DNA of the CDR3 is TGTGCCAGCAGCATCGACCCAGGACAGGGTGACTACACCTTC.

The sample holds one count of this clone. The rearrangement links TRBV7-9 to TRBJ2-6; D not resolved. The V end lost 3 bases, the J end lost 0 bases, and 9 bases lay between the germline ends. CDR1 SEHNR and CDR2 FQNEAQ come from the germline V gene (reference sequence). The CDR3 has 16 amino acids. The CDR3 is CASSLAKISGANVLTF. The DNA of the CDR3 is TGTGCCAGCAGCTTGGCAAAGATCTCTGGGGCCAACGTCCTGACTTTC.

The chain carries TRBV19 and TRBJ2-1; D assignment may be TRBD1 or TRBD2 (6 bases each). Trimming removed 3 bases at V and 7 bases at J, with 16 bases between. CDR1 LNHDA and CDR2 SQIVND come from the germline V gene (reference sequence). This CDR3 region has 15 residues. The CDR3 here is CASSMRRGSWNEQFF. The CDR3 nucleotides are TGTGCCAGTAGTATGAGGAGGGGGAGTTGGAATGAGCAGTTCTTC. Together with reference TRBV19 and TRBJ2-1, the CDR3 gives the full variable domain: DGGITQSPKYLFRKEGQNVTLSCEQNLNHDAMYWYRQDPGQGLRLIYYSQIVNDFQKGDIAEGYSVSREKKESFPLTVTSAQKNPTAFYLCASSMRRGSWNEQFFGPGTRLTVL.

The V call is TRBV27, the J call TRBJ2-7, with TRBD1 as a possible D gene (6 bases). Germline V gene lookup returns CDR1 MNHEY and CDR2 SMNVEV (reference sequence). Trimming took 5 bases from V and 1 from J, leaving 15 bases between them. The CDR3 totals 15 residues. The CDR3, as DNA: TGTGCCAGCAGTCCCGCGGACAGTTCTTCCTACGAGCAGTACTTC. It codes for CASSPADSSSYEQYF.

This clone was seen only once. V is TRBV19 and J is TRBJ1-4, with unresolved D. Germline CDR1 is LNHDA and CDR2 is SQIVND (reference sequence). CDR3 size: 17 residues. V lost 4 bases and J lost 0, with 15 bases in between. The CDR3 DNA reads TGTGCCAGTAGTAGGCGGGGTGCCCTCGCAACTAATGAAAAACTGTTTTTT. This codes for CASSRRGALATNEKLFF.